This TCR beta chain was sequenced for a study of blood T cell repertoires in COVID-19. At the level of the study: Sites across the United States, Italy and Spain contributed samples from acute and convalescent COVID-19. Sample material is recorded as cDNA or gDNA derived from T cells, B-cell-depleted T cells, or PBMCs.

CDR1 and CDR2 from the germline V gene are SNHLY and FYNNEI. The CDR3 loop spans 15 amino acids. The V and J ends lost 5 bases and 2 bases respectively, with 15 bases between them. Per the authors' pipeline: Reference gene primer amplification gave estimated nucleated cell counts. Clones were read by immunoSEQ multiplex PCR, and TCRdb kept only the in-frame ones, dropping some. D and trimming were read from the DNA, whereas the V and J calls and clone size are those reported in that table. The sample includes tens of thousands of clones, around 86% seen only once; the top ten take around 6.7%. This chain connects TRBV2 to TRBJ2-5, with unresolved D. This sequence was found in a man in his fifties or sixties with active COVID-19. Specimen: peripheral blood. The CDR3 reads CASSPSPGLQETQYF. As DNA, the CDR3 is TGTGCCAGCAGTCCAAGCCCAGGATTACAAGAGACCCAGTACTTC.